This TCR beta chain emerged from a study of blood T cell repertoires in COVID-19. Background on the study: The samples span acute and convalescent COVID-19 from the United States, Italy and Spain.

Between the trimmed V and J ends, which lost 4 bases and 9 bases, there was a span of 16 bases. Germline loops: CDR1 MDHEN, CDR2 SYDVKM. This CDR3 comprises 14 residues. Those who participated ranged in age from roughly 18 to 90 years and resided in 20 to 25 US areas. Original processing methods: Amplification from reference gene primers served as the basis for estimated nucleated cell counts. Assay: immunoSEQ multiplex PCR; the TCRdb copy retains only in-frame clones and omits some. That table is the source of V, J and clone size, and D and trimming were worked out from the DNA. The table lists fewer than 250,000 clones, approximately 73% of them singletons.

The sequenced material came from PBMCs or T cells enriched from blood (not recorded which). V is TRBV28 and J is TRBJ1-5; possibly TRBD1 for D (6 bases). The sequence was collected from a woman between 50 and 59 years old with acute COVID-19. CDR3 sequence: CASSSGRGRGPQHF. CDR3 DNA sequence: TGTGCCAGCAGTTCAGGCAGGGGCCGCGGGCCCCAGCATTTT.